The source of this T cell receptor beta chain is a study of radiotherapy plus CTLA-4 blockade in lung cancer. Whole-study context: Objective responses emerged in around a sixth of patients, and roughly 30% attained disease control.

Germline-derived CDR1 and CDR2 are LGHNA and YNFKEQ. Trimming stripped 0 bases from V and 0 bases from J, with 9 bases between. The CDR3 spans 15 residues. Findings and limits, study-wide: Early blood T cell clone changes and increased post-radiation serum interferon-beta were reportedly the strongest response predictors.

Method: immunoSEQ multiplex PCR; TCRdb's copy keeps in-frame clones and lacks some. Found here are more than 30,000 clones, roughly 70% of them singletons; the top ten hold approximately 3.9%. A note on this clone: Its cognate antigen is unknown.

J is TRBJ2-7 and V is TRBV4-2; no definite D call. The sample consisted of peripheral blood, taken from a patient treated with radiotherapy plus ipilimumab. This clonotype was obtained from a human donor with non-small cell lung cancer who had stable disease on radiotherapy plus ipilimumab. CDR3 nucleotide sequence: TGTGCCAGCAGCCAAGACACAGCGAGCTCCTACGAGCAGTACTTC. This translates into CASSQDTASSYEQYF.